This T cell receptor beta chain was obtained from a study of cytomegalovirus exposure and HLA in healthy donors (dated by TCRdb to the late 2010s). Broadly, across the study: A later analysis indicated that the 120 validation repertoires were generated on the platform also employed for the 650 to 850 repertoires of the first cohort. The aim of the study was to test whether cataloging public T cell receptors could identify signatures of past pathogen exposure. A separate validation cohort of roughly 120 different subjects was used in addition to the 666-subject first cohort. To predict cytomegalovirus infection status, the study brought together high-throughput TCR immunosequencing, statistical association of individual TCRs with disease status, and machine learning.

The paper as a whole reports these results and caveats: The classifier was reported to diagnose cytomegalovirus status with high specificity and sensitivity in both the original cohort and the validation cohort. The validation cohort had no HLA typing available for a later analysis, so co-occurrence within that cohort was assessed over all 120 or so repertoires. Most TCR sequences were seen in very few donors, while some public TCRs were found in many individuals. The authors suggested that the approach could potentially be extended to other disease states and immunological phenotypes. The study gave a list of under 200 TCR beta chains associated with cytomegalovirus. In a later analysis, TCRs clustered in the first cohort were found to also tend to co-occur in the 120 or so validation repertoires, with over 90% of cluster scores above 0. In vitro tests confirmed that a few of the cytomegalovirus-associated TCR beta chains recognize cytomegalovirus antigens.

Comments on this clone: No cognate antigen has been identified for it. No qualities accompany the bases; no much larger clone lies one base away.

The donors were included in the validation cohort of some 110 subjects, a group kept apart from the roughly 730-subject first cohort. The method was the immunoSEQ multiplex PCR assay. In the source study's methods: A statistical classification framework was developed to diagnose cytomegalovirus status using the catalog of TCR beta chain sequences. The source is immuneACCESS, and TCRdb retained only in-frame sequences with V and J called. Part of the clones is not carried over; for the studies checked, unresolved V genes explain less than half of this, and the remainder is unexplained. V, J and clone size derive from that table, while D and trimming were established from the DNA sequence. The sample table contains under 150,000 clones; only one count was recorded for 85% to 90% of them. The ten largest clones capture 8.7% of the sample. V loses 4 bases at its end and J loses 5 bases; junction bases beyond the gene matches: 9. The CDR3 spans 15 residues, from the cysteine through the phenylalanine. The DNA shown is the 45-base CDR3, in frame from base 1. From the germline V gene (reference sequence), CDR1 is GTSNPN and CDR2 is SVGIG.

The sequence was obtained from a man younger than 35 in good health and CMV-seropositive. Recombination connected TRBV30 to TRBJ2-2, with 8 middle bases fitting TRBD1. Input material: PBMCs. The CDR3 region has the sequence CAWMGQGAWTGELFF. DNA sequence: TGTGCCTGGATGGGGCAGGGGGCTTGGACCGGGGAGCTGTTTTTT.